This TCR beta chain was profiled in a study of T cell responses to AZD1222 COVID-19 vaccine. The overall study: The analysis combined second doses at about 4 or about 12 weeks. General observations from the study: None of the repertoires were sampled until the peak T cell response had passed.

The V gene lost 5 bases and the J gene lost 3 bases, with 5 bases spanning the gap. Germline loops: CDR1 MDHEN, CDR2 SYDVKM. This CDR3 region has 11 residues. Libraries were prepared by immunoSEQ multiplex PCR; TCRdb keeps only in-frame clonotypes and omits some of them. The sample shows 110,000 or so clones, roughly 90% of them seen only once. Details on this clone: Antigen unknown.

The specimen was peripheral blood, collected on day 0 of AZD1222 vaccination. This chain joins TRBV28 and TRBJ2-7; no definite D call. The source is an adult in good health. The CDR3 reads CASSTYYEQYF. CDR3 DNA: TGTGCCAGCAGTACCTACTACGAGCAGTACTTC.